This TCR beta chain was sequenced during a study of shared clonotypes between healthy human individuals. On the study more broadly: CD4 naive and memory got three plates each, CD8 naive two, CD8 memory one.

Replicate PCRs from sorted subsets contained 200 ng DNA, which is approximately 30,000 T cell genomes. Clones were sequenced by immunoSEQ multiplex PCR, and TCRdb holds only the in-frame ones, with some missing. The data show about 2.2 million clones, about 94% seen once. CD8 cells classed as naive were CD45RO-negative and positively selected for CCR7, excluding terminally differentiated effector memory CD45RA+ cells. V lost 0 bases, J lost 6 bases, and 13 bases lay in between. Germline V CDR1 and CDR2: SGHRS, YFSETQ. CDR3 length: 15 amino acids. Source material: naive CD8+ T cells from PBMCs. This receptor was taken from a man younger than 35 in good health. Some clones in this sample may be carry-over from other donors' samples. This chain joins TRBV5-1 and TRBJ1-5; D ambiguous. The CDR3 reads CASSLEPVSGQPQHF. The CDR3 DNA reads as TGCGCCAGCAGCTTGGAGCCCGTAAGCGGTCAGCCCCAGCATTTT.